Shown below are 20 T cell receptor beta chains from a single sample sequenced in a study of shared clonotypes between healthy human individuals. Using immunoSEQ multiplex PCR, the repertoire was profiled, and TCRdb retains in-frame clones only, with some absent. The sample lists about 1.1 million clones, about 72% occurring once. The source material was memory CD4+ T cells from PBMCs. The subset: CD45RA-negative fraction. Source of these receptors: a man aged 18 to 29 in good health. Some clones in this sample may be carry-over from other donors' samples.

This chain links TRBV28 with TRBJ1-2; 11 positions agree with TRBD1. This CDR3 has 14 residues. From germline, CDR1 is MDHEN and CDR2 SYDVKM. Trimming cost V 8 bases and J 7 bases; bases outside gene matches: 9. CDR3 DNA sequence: TGTGCCAGCGGGACCGGACAGGGGGCCTTTGGCTACACCTTC. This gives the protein CASGTGQGAFGYTF.

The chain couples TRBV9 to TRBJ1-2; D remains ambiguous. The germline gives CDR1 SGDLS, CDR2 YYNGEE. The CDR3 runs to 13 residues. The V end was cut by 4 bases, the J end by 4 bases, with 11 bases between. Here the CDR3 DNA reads TGTGCCAGCAGCCCGGTGGACGGCTATGGCTACACCTTC. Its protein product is CASSPVDGYGYTF. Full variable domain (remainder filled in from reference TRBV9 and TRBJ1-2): DSGVTQTPKHLITATGQRVTLRCSPRSGDLSVYWYQQSLDQGLQFLIQYYNGEERAKGNILERFSAQQFPDLHSELNLSSLELGDSALYFCASSPVDGYGYTFGSGTRLTVV.

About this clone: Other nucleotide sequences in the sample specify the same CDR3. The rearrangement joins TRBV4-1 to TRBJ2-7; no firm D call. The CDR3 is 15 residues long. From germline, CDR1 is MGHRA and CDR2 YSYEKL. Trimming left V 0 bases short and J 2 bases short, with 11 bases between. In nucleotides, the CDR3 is TGCGCCAGCAGCCAAGATACGTCGGGTACCTACGAGCAGTACTTC. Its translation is CASSQDTSGTYEQYF.

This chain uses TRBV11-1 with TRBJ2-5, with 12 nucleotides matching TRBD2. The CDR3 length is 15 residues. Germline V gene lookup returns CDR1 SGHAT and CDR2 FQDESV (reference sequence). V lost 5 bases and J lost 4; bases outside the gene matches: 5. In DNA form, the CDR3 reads TGTGCCAGCAGCCCGACTAGCGGGAGCAGAGAGACCCAGTACTTC. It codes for CASSPTSGSRETQYF.

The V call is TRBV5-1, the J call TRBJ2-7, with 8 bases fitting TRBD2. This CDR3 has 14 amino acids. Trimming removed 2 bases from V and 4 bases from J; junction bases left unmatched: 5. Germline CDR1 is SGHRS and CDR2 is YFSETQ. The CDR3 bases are TGCGCCAGCAGCTTTAGCGGGATGGGGTACGAGCAGTACTTC. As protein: CASSFSGMGYEQYF.

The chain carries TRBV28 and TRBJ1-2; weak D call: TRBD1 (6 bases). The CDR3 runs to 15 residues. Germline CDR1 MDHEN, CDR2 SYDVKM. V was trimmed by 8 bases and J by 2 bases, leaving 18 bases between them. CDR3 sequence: CASGSLQGSNYGYTF. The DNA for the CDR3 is TGTGCCAGCGGATCATTACAGGGTTCAAACTATGGCTACACCTTC.

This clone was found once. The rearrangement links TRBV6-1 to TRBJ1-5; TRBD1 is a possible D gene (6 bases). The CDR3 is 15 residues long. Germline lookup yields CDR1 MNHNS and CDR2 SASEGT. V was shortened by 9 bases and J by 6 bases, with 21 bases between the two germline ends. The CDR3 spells CASDQRGGRGQPQHF. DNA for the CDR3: TGTGCCAGTGATCAAAGGGGGGGAAGGGGTCAGCCCCAGCATTTT.

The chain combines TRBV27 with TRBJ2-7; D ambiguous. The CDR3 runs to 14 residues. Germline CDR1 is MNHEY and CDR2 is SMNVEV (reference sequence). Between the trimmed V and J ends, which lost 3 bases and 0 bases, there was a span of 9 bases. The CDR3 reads CASSFPVSSYEQYF. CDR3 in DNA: TGTGCCAGCAGTTTCCCGGTGAGCTCCTACGAGCAGTACTTC.

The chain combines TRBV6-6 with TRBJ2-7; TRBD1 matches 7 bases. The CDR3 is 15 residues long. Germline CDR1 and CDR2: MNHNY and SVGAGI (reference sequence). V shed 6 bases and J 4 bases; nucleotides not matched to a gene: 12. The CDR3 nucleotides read TGTGCCAGCAGATTAGTCACGGGACAGACATACGAGCAGTACTTC. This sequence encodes CASRLVTGQTYEQYF.

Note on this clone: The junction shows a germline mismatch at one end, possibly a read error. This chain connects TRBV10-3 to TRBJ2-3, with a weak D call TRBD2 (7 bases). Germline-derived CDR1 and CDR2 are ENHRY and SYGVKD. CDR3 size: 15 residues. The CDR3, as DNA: TGTGCCATCACTGAGACCGGACTAGGGGGGGATACGCAGTATTTT. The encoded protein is CAITETGLGGDTQYF.

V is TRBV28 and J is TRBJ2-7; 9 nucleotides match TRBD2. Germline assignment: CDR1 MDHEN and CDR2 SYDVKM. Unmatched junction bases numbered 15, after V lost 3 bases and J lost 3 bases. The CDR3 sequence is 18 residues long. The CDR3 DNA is TGTGCCAGCAGTTTGTTTAGGGGTGGACTAGCGACCATCTACGAGCAGTACTTC. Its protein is CASSLFRGGLATIYEQYF. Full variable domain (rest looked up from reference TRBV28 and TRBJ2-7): DVKVTQSSRYLVKRTGEKVFLECVQDMDHENMFWYRQDPGLGLRLIYFSYDVKMKEKGDIPEGYSVSREKKERFSLILESASTNQTSMYLCASSLFRGGLATIYEQYFGPGTRLTVT.

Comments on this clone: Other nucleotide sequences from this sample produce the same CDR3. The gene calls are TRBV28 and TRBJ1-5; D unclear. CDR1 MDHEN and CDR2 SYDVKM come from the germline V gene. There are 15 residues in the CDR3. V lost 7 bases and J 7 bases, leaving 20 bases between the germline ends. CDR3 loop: CASTPTGRGGQPQHF. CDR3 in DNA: TGTGCCAGCACCCCAACGGGCAGAGGTGGACAGCCCCAGCATTTT.

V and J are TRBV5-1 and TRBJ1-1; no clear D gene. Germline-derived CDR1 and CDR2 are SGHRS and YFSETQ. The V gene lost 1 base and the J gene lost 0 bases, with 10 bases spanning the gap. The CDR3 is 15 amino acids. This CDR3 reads CASSLSGRLNTEAFF. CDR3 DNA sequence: TGCGCCAGCAGCTTGAGCGGCAGGCTGAACACTGAAGCTTTCTTT.

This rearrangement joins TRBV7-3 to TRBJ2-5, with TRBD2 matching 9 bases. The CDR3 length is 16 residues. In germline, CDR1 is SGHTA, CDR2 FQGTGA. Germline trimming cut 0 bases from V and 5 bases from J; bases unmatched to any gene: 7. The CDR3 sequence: CASSLTAGGNMETQYF. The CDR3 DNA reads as TGTGCCAGCAGCTTAACAGCGGGAGGTAATATGGAGACCCAGTACTTC. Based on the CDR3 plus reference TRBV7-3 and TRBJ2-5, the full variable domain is GAGVSQTPSNKVTEKGKYVELRCDPISGHTALYWYRQSLGQGPEFLIYFQGTGAADDSGLPNDRFFAVRPEGSVSTLKIQRTERGDSAVYLCASSLTAGGNMETQYFGPGTRLLVL.

The CDR3 loop reads CASTGGYAYNEQFF. The CDR3 nucleotides read TGTGCCAGCACTGGGGGATACGCCTACAATGAGCAGTTCTTC. The rearrangement uses TRBV25-1 and TRBJ2-1; D tentatively reads TRBD1 or TRBD2 (5 bases each). The CDR3 loop spans 14 amino acids. V gave up 7 bases and J gave up 2 bases, with 12 bases separating them. Looked up from germline, CDR1 is MGHDK and CDR2 is SYGVNS.

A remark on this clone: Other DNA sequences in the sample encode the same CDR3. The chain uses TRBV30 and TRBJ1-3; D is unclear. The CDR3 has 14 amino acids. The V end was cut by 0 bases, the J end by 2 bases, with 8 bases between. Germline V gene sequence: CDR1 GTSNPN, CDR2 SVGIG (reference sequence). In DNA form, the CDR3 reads TGTGCCTGGAGTGTCCTTTCTCCTGGAAACACCATATATTTT. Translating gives CAWSVLSPGNTIYF.

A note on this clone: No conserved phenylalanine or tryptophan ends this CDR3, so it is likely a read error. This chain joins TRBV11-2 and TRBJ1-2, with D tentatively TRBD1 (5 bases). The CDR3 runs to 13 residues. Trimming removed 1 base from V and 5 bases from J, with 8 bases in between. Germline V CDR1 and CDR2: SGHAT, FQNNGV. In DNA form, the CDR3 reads TGTGCCAGCAGCTTAGGGGGGGGATATGGCTACACCCTC. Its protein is CASSLGGGYGYTL.

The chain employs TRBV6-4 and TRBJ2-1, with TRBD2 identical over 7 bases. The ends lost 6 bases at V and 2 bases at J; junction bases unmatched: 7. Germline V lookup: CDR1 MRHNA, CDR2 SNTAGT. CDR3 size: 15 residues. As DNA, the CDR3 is TGTGCCAGCAGGAGGGCTAGCGGCCCCTACAATGAGCAGTTCTTC. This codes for CASRRASGPYNEQFF.

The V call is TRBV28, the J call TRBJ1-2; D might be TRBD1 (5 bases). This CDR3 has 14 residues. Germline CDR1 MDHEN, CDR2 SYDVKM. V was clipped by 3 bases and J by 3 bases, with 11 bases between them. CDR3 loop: CASSFFGGHYGYTF. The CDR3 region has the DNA TGTGCCAGCAGTTTCTTCGGGGGTCACTATGGCTACACCTTC.

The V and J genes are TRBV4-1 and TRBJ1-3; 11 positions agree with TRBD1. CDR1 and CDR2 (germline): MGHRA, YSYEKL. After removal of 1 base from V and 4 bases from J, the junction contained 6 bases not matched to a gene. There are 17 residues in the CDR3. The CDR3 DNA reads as TGCGCCAGCAGCCAAGGGACAGGGGGCGCGTTCGGAAACACCATATATTTT. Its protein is CASSQGTGGAFGNTIYF.